Presented here are 23 T cell receptor beta chains from one specimen sequenced in a study of beta chain features in type 1 diabetes. As every portion of the isolated RNA was reverse transcribed, the sequencing read expressed TCRB transcripts. Profiled with immunoSEQ multiplex PCR; TCRdb holds only in-frame clones, not every one. The sample contains 680,000 or so clones, around a sixth of which appear only once. Sequenced: naive CD4+ T cells from blood. The receptors were gathered from a man between 18 and 29 years old in good health.

This clone turned up a few times. The J gene is TRBJ1-6, the V gene TRBV4-3; 7 nucleotides line up with TRBD1. The V and J ends lost 4 bases and 6 bases, in that order; junction bases with no gene match: 9. Germline-derived CDR1 and CDR2 are LGHNA and YSLEER. The CDR3 consists of 16 residues. CDR3 nucleotides: TGCGCCAGCAGCCGACAGGGCGGAAGCAGTAATTCACCCCTCCACTTT. This gives the protein CASSRQGGSSNSPLHF.

This sequence joins TRBV5-1 and TRBJ2-7; 9 bases line up with TRBD1. This CDR3 comprises 15 residues. CDR1 is SGHRS, CDR2 YFSETQ, per germline. Losses at the gene ends were 4 bases for V and 5 bases for J; bases not matched to a gene: 10. CDR3 nucleotide sequence: TGCGCCAGCAGCCGCATTGGACAGGGGACAAACGAGCAGTACTTC. Translating gives CASSRIGQGTNEQYF. Filled out from reference TRBV5-1 and TRBJ2-7, the complete variable domain reads KAGVTQTPRYLIKTRGQQVTLSCSPISGHRSVSWYQQTPGQGLQFLFEYFSETQRNKGNFPGRFSGRQFSNSRSEMNVSTLELGDSALYLCASSRIGQGTNEQYFGPGTRLTVT.

V gene TRBV7-2 combines with J gene TRBJ1-2; TRBD1 matches 7 bases. The CDR3 contains 14 residues. V shed 2 bases and J 3 bases; nucleotides not matched to a gene: 3. Germline CDR1 SGHTA, CDR2 FQGNSA. The CDR3 loop reads CASSLTGQYYGYTF. The CDR3 region has the DNA TGTGCCAGCAGCTTAACGGGACAGTACTATGGCTACACCTTC.

This clone was observed a handful of times. The chain employs TRBV19 and TRBJ1-6; D is unclear. Germline lookup yields CDR1 LNHDA and CDR2 SQIVND (reference sequence). Trimming took off 1 base at V and 5 bases at J, with 9 bases between the two ends. The CDR3 totals 15 residues. The CDR3 loop reads CASSIGNSHNSPLHF. CDR3 DNA sequence: TGTGCCAGTAGTATAGGAAACAGCCATAATTCACCCCTCCACTTT.

The rearrangement joins TRBV7-2 to TRBJ1-5, with D unclear. Germline CDR1 reads SGHTA; CDR2 reads FQGNSA. The CDR3 is 15 amino acids. V was cut by 5 bases and J by 3 bases, with 14 bases left in between. CDR3 sequence: CASSQLAGFNQPQHF. The CDR3 bases are TGTGCCAGCAGCCAACTAGCGGGTTTCAATCAGCCCCAGCATTTT. Drawing the rest from reference TRBV7-2 and TRBJ1-5, the complete variable domain is GAGVSQSPSNKVTEKGKDVELRCDPISGHTALYWYRQSLGQGLEFLIYFQGNSAPDKSGLPSDRFSAERTGGSVSTLTIQRTQQEDSAVYLCASSQLAGFNQPQHFGDGTRLSIL.

This clone was seen more than once but under ten times. The J gene is TRBJ1-1, the V gene TRBV18; D is undetermined. Trimming stripped 2 bases from V and 0 bases from J, with 7 bases between. CDR1 and CDR2 from the germline V gene are KGHSH and LQKENI. CDR3 length equals 14 residues. The CDR3 here is CASSPWRMNTEAFF. As DNA, the CDR3 is TGTGCCAGCTCACCATGGCGTATGAACACTGAAGCTTTCTTT. Full variable domain (remainder filled in from reference TRBV18 and TRBJ1-1): NAGVMQNPRHLVRRRGQEARLRCSPMKGHSHVYWYRQLPEEGLKFMVYLQKENIIDESGMPKERFSAEFPKEGPSILRIQQVVRGDSAAYFCASSPWRMNTEAFFGQGTRLTVV.

This clone came up a few times. The chain joins TRBV5-4 to TRBJ2-3; 7 positions agree with TRBD1. Germline CDR1 and CDR2: SGHNT and YYREEE (reference sequence). Germline trimming cut 0 bases from V and 4 bases from J; bases unmatched to any gene: 2. The CDR3 has 14 residues. CDR3 sequence: CASSLVGGSDTQYF. As DNA, the CDR3 is TGTGCCAGCAGCTTGGTAGGGGGCTCAGATACGCAGTATTTT.

This clone turned up a few times. This sequence joins TRBV5-1 and TRBJ1-2; D not certain. The germline V and J ends were trimmed by 5 bases and 0 bases, with 8 bases remaining between them. The CDR3 spans 13 residues. Germline assignment: CDR1 SGHRS and CDR2 YFSETQ. CDR3 in DNA: TGCGCCAGCAGTAAACAGTCTAACTATGGCTACACCTTC. It yields the protein CASSKQSNYGYTF.

This clone has more than one count but fewer than ten. V and J are TRBV30 and TRBJ2-7, with 7 positions matching TRBD2. The V segment lost 0 bases and the J segment 3 bases; nucleotides outside the gene matches: 11. Germline V gene data show CDR1 as GTSNPN and CDR2 as SVGIG (reference sequence). This CDR3 spans 16 amino acids. This chain's CDR3 is CAWSVLAGRGLYEQYF. CDR3 nucleotide sequence: TGTGCCTGGAGTGTACTGGCTGGGAGGGGTCTCTACGAGCAGTACTTC. The full variable domain, rest sourced from reference TRBV30 and TRBJ2-7, is SQTIHQWPATLVQPVGSPLSLECTVEGTSNPNLYWYRQAAGRGLQLLFYSVGIGQISSEVPQNLSASRPQDRQFILSSKKLLLSDSGFYLCAWSVLAGRGLYEQYFGPGTRLTVT.

The gene calls are TRBV7-2 and TRBJ1-4, with D tentatively TRBD1 (6 bases). The V end lost 3 bases, the J end lost 5 bases, and 13 bases lay between the germline ends. Germline V gene sequence: CDR1 SGHTA, CDR2 FQGNSA. The CDR3 is made up of 15 amino acids. The CDR3 nucleotides read TGTGCCAGCAGCTTGCCGACAGGACTCAATGAAAAACTGTTTTTT. Translated: CASSLPTGLNEKLFF.

The V and J genes are TRBV20-1 and TRBJ1-5; D not resolved. The germline gives CDR1 DFQATT, CDR2 SNEGSKA (reference sequence). V was pared by 6 bases and J by 3 bases, with 6 bases between. The CDR3 contains 11 residues. CDR3 residues: CSAVNNQPQHF. The CDR3, as DNA: TGCAGTGCAGTTAACAATCAGCCCCAGCATTTT.

This clone was counted between two and nine times. V is TRBV5-1 and J is TRBJ2-7; perhaps TRBD1 as D (5 bases). Trimming took 0 bases from V and 7 from J, leaving 14 bases between them. The CDR3 spans 14 residues. CDR1 and CDR2 from the germline V gene are SGHRS and YFSETQ. CDR3 in DNA: TGCGCCAGCAGCTTGGGACAGACCTCTGGGGAGCAGTACTTC. As protein: CASSLGQTSGEQYF. The full variable domain, completed using reference TRBV5-1 and TRBJ2-7, is KAGVTQTPRYLIKTRGQQVTLSCSPISGHRSVSWYQQTPGQGLQFLFEYFSETQRNKGNFPGRFSGRQFSNSRSEMNVSTLELGDSALYLCASSLGQTSGEQYFGPGTRLTVT.

The rearrangement joins TRBV5-4 to TRBJ2-1; 9 nucleotides agree with TRBD1. Germline CDR1 is SGHNT and CDR2 is YYREEE (reference sequence). The CDR3 length is 14 residues. Trimming cost V 5 bases and J 1 base; bases outside gene matches: 1. For the CDR3, the DNA is TGTGCCAGCAGTGGACAGGGGTCCTACAATGAGCAGTTCTTC. Its translation is CASSGQGSYNEQFF. Combining the CDR3 with reference TRBV5-4 and TRBJ2-1 gives the whole variable domain ETGVTQSPTHLIKTRGQQVTLRCSSQSGHNTVSWYQQALGQGPQFIFQYYREEENGRGNFPPRFSGLQFPNYSSELNVNALELDDSALYLCASSGQGSYNEQFFGPGTRLTVL.

V gene TRBV28 combines with J gene TRBJ2-7, with D possibly TRBD2 on 5 matching bases. Trimming took 9 bases from V and 4 from J, leaving 10 bases between them. Germline V CDR1 and CDR2: MDHEN, SYDVKM. CDR3 length equals 11 residues. CDR3 loop: CASRDRYEQYF. Written as DNA, the CDR3 is TGTGCCAGTCGGGATAGATACGAGCAGTACTTC.

There are a few counts of this clone. This CDR3 is also generated by other DNA sequences in the sample. V usage is TRBV10-3 and J usage is TRBJ1-1; 7 bases match TRBD1. V trimming: 4 bases; J trimming: 5 bases; junction bases outside the gene matches: 4. Germline loops: CDR1 ENHRY, CDR2 SYGVKD. This CDR3 is built from 13 residues. DNA of the CDR3: TGTGCCATCAGTGGACAGGGAAGTACTGAAGCTTTCTTT. Encoded protein: CAISGQGSTEAFF.

The chain couples TRBV5-1 to TRBJ1-1; TRBD1 might be the D (6 bases). The CDR3 contains 18 residues. Germline-derived CDR1 and CDR2 are SGHRS and YFSETQ. V was trimmed by 4 bases and J by 5 bases, leaving 27 bases between them. The CDR3 nucleotides read TGCGCCAGCAGCCCAACCCGTGGGGGCCCGGGCGGTAGGACTGAAGCTTTCTTT. It specifies CASSPTRGGPGGRTEAFF. Full variable domain (outside the CDR3, taken from reference TRBV5-1 and TRBJ1-1): KAGVTQTPRYLIKTRGQQVTLSCSPISGHRSVSWYQQTPGQGLQFLFEYFSETQRNKGNFPGRFSGRQFSNSRSEMNVSTLELGDSALYLCASSPTRGGPGGRTEAFFGQGTRLTVV.

The V and J genes are TRBV29-1 and TRBJ1-3, with unresolved D. Germline values: CDR1 SQVTM, CDR2 ANQGSEA. The CDR3 extends over 14 amino acids. The V and J ends lost 4 bases and 0 bases respectively, with 10 bases between them. CDR3 amino acids: CSVAPYNSGNTIYF. CDR3 sequence (DNA): TGCAGCGTTGCCCCTTATAACTCTGGAAACACCATATATTTT.

This clone was seen a few times. In DNA, the CDR3 is TGTGCCAGCAGCCAAAGCGTAACCACTGAAGCTTTCTTT. Residues: CASSQSVTTEAFF. The rearrangement uses TRBV7-9 and TRBJ1-1; no clear D. The ends were cut back, 5 bases at V and 4 bases at J, with 11 bases in the middle. The germline CDR1 and CDR2 sequences are SEHNR and FQNEAQ (reference sequence). The CDR3 loop spans 13 amino acids.

This clone was counted only a few times. This rearrangement joins TRBV27 to TRBJ1-6; TRBD1 agrees at 8 bases. Germline CDR1 is MNHEY and CDR2 is SMNVEV (reference sequence). V trimming: 6 bases; J trimming: 6 bases; junction bases outside the gene matches: 13. The CDR3 spans 17 residues. CDR3 sequence (DNA): TGTGCCAGCAGCCTCACCCGGACAGGGCCAACTAATTCACCCCTCCACTTT. It translates to CASSLTRTGPTNSPLHF.

J is TRBJ2-5 and V is TRBV2, with 8 bases matching TRBD1. CDR1 is SNHLY, CDR2 FYNNEI, per germline. The ends lost 6 bases at V and 5 bases at J; junction bases unmatched: 11. This CDR3 region has 15 residues. CDR3: CASSLGQGIAETQYF. The CDR3 DNA is TGTGCCAGCAGCCTAGGACAGGGCATCGCGGAGACCCAGTACTTC.

In the case of this clone: The sample carries other DNA sequences with the same CDR3. The chain uses TRBV6-6 and TRBJ1-1, with D unclear. Per the germline V gene, CDR1 is MNHNY and CDR2 is SVGAGI (reference sequence). This CDR3 contains 13 residues. The germline V and J ends were trimmed by 4 bases and 1 base, with 7 bases remaining between them. The CDR3 reads CASSSRENTEAFF. DNA for the CDR3: TGTGCCAGCAGTTCACGAGAGAACACTGAAGCTTTCTTT.

The gene calls are TRBV19 and TRBJ2-5; 9 nucleotides agree with TRBD2. The germline V gene encodes CDR1 LNHDA and CDR2 SQIVND (reference sequence). V lost 3 bases, J lost 5 bases, and 10 bases stayed unmatched. This CDR3 is built from 16 residues. The chain's CDR3 is CASSIGPAGGRETQYF. The CDR3 nucleotides read TGTGCCAGTAGTATTGGGCCAGCGGGAGGTCGCGAGACCCAGTACTTC.

This clone was picked up a small number of times. V and J are TRBV5-4 and TRBJ2-3, with 8 bases identical to TRBD1. J was trimmed by 4 bases and V by 0 bases; bases with no gene match: 4. This CDR3 region has 15 residues. The V gene's germline CDR1 is SGHNT and CDR2 YYREEE (reference sequence). The CDR3, as DNA: TGTGCCAGCAGCTTGGGCAGGGGGCGTTCAGATACGCAGTATTTT. Translated: CASSLGRGRSDTQYF. The full variable domain, in which reference TRBV5-4 and TRBJ2-3 provide the parts outside the CDR3, is ETGVTQSPTHLIKTRGQQVTLRCSSQSGHNTVSWYQQALGQGPQFIFQYYREEENGRGNFPPRFSGLQFPNYSSELNVNALELDDSALYLCASSLGRGRSDTQYFGPGTRLTVL.